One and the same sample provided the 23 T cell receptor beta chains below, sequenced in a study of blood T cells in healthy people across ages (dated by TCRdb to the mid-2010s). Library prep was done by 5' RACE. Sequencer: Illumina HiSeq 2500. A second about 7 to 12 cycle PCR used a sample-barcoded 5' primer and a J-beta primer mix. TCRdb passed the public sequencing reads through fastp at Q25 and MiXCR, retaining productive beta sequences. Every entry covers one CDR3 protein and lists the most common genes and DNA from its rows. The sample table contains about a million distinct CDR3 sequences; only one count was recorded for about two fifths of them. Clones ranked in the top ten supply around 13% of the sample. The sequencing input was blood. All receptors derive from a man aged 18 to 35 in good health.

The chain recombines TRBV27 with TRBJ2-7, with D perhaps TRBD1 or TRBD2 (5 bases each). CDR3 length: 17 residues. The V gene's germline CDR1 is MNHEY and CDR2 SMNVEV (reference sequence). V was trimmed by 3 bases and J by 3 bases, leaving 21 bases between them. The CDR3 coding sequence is TGTGCCAGCAGTTTGTCAGGGAGAGATGTTGGGATCTACGAGCAGTACTTC. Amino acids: CASSLSGRDVGIYEQYF.

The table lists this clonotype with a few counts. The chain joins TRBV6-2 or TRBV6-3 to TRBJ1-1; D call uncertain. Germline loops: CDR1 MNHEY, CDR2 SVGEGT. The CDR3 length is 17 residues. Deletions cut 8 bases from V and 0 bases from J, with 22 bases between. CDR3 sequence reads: CASLDGPPGVVNTEAFF. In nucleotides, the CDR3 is TGTGCCAGCTTGGATGGACCCCCCGGGGTAGTGAACACTGAAGCTTTCTTT.

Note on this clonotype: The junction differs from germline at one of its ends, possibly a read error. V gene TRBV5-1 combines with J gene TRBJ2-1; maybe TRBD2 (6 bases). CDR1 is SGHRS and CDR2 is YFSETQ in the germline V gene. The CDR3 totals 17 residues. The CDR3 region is CASSSPADWDSNNEQFF. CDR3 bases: TGCGCCAGCAGCTCTCCCGCGGATTGGGACTCCAACAATGAGCAGTTCTTC.

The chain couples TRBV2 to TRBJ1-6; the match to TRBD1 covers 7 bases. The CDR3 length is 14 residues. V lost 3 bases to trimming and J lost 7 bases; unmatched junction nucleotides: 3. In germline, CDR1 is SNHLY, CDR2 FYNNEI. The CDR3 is CASSDRGTNSPLHF. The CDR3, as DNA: TGTGCCAGCAGTGACAGGGGGACGAATTCACCCCTCCACTTT.

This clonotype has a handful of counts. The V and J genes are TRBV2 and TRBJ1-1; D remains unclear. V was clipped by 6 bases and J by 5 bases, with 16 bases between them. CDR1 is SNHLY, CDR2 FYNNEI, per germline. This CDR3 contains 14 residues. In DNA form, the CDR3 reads TGTGCCAGCAGGGGAACCTTTGCGGGGACTGAAGCTTTCTTT. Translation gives CASRGTFAGTEAFF.

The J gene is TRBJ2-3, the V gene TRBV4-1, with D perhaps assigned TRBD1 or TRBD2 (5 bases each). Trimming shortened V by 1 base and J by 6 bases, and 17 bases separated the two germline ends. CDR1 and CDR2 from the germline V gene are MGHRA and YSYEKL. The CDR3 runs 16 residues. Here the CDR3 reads CASSQAVRGWGDTQYF. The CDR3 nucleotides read TGCGCCAGCAGCCAAGCGGTTAGGGGTTGGGGGGATACGCAGTATTTT.

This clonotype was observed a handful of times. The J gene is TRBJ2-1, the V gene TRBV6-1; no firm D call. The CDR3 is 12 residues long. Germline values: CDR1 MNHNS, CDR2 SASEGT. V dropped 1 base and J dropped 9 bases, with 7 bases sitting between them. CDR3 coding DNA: TGTGCCAGCAGTGAAGTGGCCGGTGAGCAGTTCTTC. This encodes CASSEVAGEQFF.

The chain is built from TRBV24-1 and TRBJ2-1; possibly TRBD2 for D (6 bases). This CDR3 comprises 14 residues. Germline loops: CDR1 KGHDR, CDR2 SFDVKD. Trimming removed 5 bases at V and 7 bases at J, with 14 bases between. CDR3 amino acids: CATSVSSAENEQFF. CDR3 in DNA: TGTGCCACCAGTGTGTCTAGCGCCGAGAATGAGCAGTTCTTC.

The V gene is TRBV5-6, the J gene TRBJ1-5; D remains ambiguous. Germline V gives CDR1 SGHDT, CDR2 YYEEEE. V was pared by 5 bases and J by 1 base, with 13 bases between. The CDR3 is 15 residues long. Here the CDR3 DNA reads TGTGCCAGCAGGCCACGCGACGGAAGCAATCAGCCCCAGCATTTT. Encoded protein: CASRPRDGSNQPQHF.

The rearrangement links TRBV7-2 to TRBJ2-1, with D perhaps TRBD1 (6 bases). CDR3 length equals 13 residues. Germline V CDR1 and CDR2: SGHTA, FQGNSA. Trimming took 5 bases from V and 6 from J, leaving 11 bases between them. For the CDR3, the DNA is TGTGCCAGCAGCCTGGACAGATTCAATGAGCAGTTCTTC. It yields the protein CASSLDRFNEQFF.

Written as DNA, the CDR3 is TGTGCCAGCAGTTTATCCGCCGGGATTAACTATGGCTACACCTTC. Protein sequence: CASSLSAGINYGYTF. V gene TRBV27 combines with J gene TRBJ1-2; no definite D call. The V and J ends lost 0 bases and 1 base respectively, with 9 bases between them. Per germline, CDR1 MNHEY and CDR2 SMNVEV (reference sequence). This CDR3 contains 15 residues.

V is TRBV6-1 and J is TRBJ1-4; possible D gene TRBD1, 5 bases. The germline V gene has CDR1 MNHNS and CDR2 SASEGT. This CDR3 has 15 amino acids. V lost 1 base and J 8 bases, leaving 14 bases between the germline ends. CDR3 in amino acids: CASSEGGDGREKLFF. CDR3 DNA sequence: TGTGCCAGCAGTGAAGGAGGGGACGGGCGGGAAAAACTGTTTTTT.

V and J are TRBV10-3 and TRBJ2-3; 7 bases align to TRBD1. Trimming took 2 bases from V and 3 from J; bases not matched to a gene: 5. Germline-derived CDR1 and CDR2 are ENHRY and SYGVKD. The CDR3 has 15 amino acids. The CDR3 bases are TGTGCCATCAGTGAGGCCGACAGGGAAACAGATACGCAGTATTTT. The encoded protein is CAISEADRETDTQYF.

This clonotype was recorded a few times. The CDR3 nucleotides read TGTGCCAACCCCCGGGGTGGAGTAAACACTGAAGCTTTCTTT. It is translated as CANPRGGVNTEAFF. This rearrangement joins TRBV2 to TRBJ1-1; no firm D call. V was trimmed by 10 bases and J by 2 bases, leaving 17 bases between them. This CDR3 spans 14 amino acids. CDR1 is SNHLY, CDR2 FYNNEI, per germline.

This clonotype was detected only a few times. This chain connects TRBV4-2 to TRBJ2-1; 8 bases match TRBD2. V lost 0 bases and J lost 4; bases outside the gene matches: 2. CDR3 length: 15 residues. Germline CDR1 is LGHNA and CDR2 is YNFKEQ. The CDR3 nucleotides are TGTGCCAGCAGCCAAGATGCGGGGGGATACAATGAGCAGTTCTTC. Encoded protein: CASSQDAGGYNEQFF.

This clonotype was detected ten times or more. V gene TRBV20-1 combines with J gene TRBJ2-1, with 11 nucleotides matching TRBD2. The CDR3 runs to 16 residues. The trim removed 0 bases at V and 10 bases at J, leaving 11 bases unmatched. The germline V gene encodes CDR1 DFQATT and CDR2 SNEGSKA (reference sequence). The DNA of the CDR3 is TGCAGTGCTAGAGATTTGGATCTGTCTAGCGGGGGGGAGCAGTTCTTC. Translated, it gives CSARDLDLSSGGEQFF.

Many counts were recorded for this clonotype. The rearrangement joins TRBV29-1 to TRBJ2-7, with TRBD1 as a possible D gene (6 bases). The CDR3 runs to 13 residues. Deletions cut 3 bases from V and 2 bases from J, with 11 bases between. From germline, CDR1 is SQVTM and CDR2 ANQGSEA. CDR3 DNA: TGCAGCGTTGAGACAGGAGTCCCCTACGAGCAGTACTTC. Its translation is CSVETGVPYEQYF.

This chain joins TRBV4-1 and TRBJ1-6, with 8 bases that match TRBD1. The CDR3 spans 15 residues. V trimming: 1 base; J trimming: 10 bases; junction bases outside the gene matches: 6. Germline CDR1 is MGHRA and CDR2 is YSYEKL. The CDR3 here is CASSQVNRGYSPLHF. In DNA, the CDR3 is TGCGCCAGCAGCCAAGTGAACAGGGGGTACTCACCCCTCCACTTT.

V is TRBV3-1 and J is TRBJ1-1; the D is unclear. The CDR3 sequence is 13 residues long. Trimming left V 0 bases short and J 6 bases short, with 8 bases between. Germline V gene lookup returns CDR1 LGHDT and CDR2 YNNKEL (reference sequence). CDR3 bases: TGTGCCAGCAGCCAAGAAGCGGGTTCTGAAGCTTTCTTT. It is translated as CASSQEAGSEAFF.

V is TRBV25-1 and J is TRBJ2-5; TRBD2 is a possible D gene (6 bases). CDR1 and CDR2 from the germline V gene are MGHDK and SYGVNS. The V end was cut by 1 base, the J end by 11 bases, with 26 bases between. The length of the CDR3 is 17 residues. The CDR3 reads CASSELGMVGGYNEQYF. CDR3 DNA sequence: TGTGCCAGCAGTGAATTGGGGATGGTGGGAGGCTACAATGAGCAGTACTTC. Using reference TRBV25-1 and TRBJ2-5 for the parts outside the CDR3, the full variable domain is EADIYQTPRYLVIGTGKKITLECSQTMGHDKMYWYQQDPGMELHLIHYSYGVNSTEKGDLSSESTVSRIRTEHFPLTLESARPSHTSQYLCASSELGMVGGYNEQYFGPGTRLLVL.

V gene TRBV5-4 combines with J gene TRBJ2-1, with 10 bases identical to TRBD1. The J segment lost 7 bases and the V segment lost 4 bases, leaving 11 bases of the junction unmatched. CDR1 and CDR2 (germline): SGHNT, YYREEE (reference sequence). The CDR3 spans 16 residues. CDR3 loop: CASSTSGTGAYNEQFF. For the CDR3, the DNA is TGTGCCAGCAGCACCTCCGGGACAGGGGCTTATAATGAGCAGTTCTTC.

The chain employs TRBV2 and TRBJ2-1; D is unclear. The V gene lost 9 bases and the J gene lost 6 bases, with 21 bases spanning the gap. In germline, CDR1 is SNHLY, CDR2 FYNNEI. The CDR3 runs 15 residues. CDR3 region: CARGPAPSSPNEQFF. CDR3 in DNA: TGTGCCAGAGGTCCGGCCCCCTCTTCCCCCAATGAGCAGTTCTTC.

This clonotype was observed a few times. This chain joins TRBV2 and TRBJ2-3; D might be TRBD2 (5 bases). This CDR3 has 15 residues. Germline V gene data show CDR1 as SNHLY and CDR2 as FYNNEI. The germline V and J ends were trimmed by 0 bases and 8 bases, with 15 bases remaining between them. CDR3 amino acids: CASSEARPGGGTQYF. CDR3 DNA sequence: TGTGCCAGCAGTGAAGCGCGGCCCGGAGGCGGTACGCAGTATTTT.